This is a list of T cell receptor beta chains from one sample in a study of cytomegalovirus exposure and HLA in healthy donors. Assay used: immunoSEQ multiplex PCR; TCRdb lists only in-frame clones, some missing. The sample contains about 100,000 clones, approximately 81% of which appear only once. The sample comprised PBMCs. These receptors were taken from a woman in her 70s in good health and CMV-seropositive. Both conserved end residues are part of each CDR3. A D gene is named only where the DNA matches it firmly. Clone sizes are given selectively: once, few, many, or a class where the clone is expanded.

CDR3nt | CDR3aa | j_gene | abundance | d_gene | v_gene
TGTGCCAGTAGTATAGATCCGGCTAGCTGGAGCACAGATACGCAGTATTTT | CASSIDPASWSTDTQYF | TRBJ2-3 | medium-sized | - | TRBV19
TGCAGCGTTGAAGATCTCTTAGAGGCCCCTCGGTTCTTC | CSVEDLLEAPRFF | TRBJ2-1 | - | - | TRBV29-1
TGTGCCAGTAGTCCACAGGGTCCCCAGGATACGCAGTATTTT | CASSPQGPQDTQYF | TRBJ2-3 | - | - | TRBV19
TGTGCCAGCAGTGAGGGCAAGACAGGCGATACCTACGAGCAGTACTTC | CASSEGKTGDTYEQYF | TRBJ2-7 | - | - | TRBV2
TGTGCCAGCAGGGTAGCGGGAGGCCAGGGAGAGACCCAGTACTTC | CASRVAGGQGETQYF | TRBJ2-5 | - | TRBD2 | TRBV2
TGTGCCAGCAGTCCCTCCTTAGGGGTTAGGGGCAATGAGCAGTTCTTC | CASSPSLGVRGNEQFF | TRBJ2-1 | once | - | TRBV28
TGTGCCAGCAGCACCGGACAGGGGGCTAAAGCTTTCTTT | CASSTGQGAKAFF | TRBJ1-1 | once | TRBD1 | TRBV5-8
TGTGCCAGCAGTTTAGTCGGGACAGGGGACACCGGGGAGCTGTTTTTT | CASSLVGTGDTGELFF | TRBJ2-2 | - | TRBD1 | TRBV6-5
TGTGCCAGCAGTGGGGAGTATGGGGAAGCTTTCTTT | CASSGEYGEAFF | TRBJ1-1 | few | - | TRBV2
TGTGCCAGCAGCTTCGGGACAGGAATCACAGATACGCAGTATTTT | CASSFGTGITDTQYF | TRBJ2-3 | - | TRBD1 | TRBV11-3
TGTGCCAGCAGTTTTCAGCTAGCCTACAATGAGCAGTTCTTC | CASSFQLAYNEQFF | TRBJ2-1 | few | - | TRBV28
TGTGCCAGTAGCTCAGGGGGAAGGACTAATGAAAAACTGTTTTTT | CASSSGGRTNEKLFF | TRBJ1-4 | - | TRBD1 | TRBV19
TGTGCCTGGAGTGTAAACGGGAGATACGAGCAGTACTTC | CAWSVNGRYEQYF | TRBJ2-7 | - | - | TRBV30
TGTGCCAGCAGCAGACCCCCTAGGGGGAAGGCTGAAGCTTTCTTT | CASSRPPRGKAEAFF | TRBJ1-1 | - | - | TRBV25-1
TGTGCCAGCAGTTTCGGGGGGGGGTGGGAAAAACTGTTTTTT | CASSFGGGWEKLFF | TRBJ1-4 | - | - | TRBV28